A single sample gave rise to the 18 T cell receptor beta chains below, sequenced in a study of OX40 agonist ivuxolimab in advanced cancers. Produced via immunoSEQ multiplex PCR; TCRdb's table is partial and in-frame only. The sample has around 20,000 clones, roughly 88% seen once. Sequences were derived from CD4+ or CD8+ T cells sorted from blood, sampled in a trial of the OX40 agonist ivuxolimab. Every receptor here comes from an adult with an advanced solid tumor such as melanoma, head and neck, liver or kidney cancer.

The chain links TRBV2 to TRBJ2-7; D unresolved. Looked up from germline, CDR1 is SNHLY and CDR2 is FYNNEI. The CDR3 consists of 12 residues. V was clipped by 6 bases and J by 3 bases, with 9 bases between them. Here the CDR3 DNA reads TGTGCCAGCAGACCGGCCCTCTACGAGCAGTACTTC. Translation gives CASRPALYEQYF. The full variable domain, with the rest looked up from reference TRBV2 and TRBJ2-7, is EPEVTQTPSHQVTQMGQEVILRCVPISNHLYFYWYRQILGQKVEFLVSFYNNEISEKSEIFDDQFSVERPDGSNFTLKIRSTKLEDSAMYFCASRPALYEQYFGPGTRLTVT.

This chain joins TRBV20-1 and TRBJ1-2, with TRBD1 as a possible D gene (6 bases). Germline V gene lookup returns CDR1 DFQATT and CDR2 SNEGSKA (reference sequence). Trimming removed 5 bases from V and 9 bases from J, with 13 bases in between. The CDR3 sequence is 11 residues long. This chain's CDR3 is CSARQARSYTF. CDR3 in DNA: TGCAGTGCTCGACAGGCAAGGAGCTACACCTTC.

The chain carries TRBV29-1 and TRBJ1-2; no clear D. This CDR3 region has 11 residues. V was cut by 3 bases and J by 4 bases, with 6 bases left in between. Per germline, CDR1 SQVTM and CDR2 ANQGSEA. In nucleotides, the CDR3 is TGCAGCGTTGATTTGGGCTATGGCTACACCTTC. Its translation: CSVDLGYGYTF.

The chain uses TRBV9 and TRBJ2-7; 7 nucleotides agree with TRBD2. This CDR3 spans 16 amino acids. Germline CDR1 is SGDLS and CDR2 is YYNGEE. After removal of 4 bases from V and 2 bases from J, the junction contained 12 bases not matched to a gene. This CDR3 reads CASSYRRASGPYEQYF. CDR3 bases: TGTGCCAGCAGCTACCGACGGGCTAGCGGTCCCTACGAGCAGTACTTC.

The chain recombines TRBV7-6 with TRBJ2-3; D might be TRBD1 (5 bases). Trimming took 5 bases from V and 5 from J, leaving 17 bases between them. Germline CDR1 is SGHVS and CDR2 is FNYEAQ. CDR3 length equals 15 residues. The CDR3 spells CASSLGLVKGDTQYF. The CDR3 DNA reads TGTGCCAGCAGCCTGGGGCTAGTAAAAGGAGATACGCAGTATTTT. The variable domain in full, completed from reference TRBV7-6 and TRBJ2-3, reads GAGVSQSPRYKVTKRGQDVALRCDPISGHVSLYWYRQALGQGPEFLTYFNYEAQQDKSGLPNDRFSAERPEGSISTLTIQRTEQRDSAMYRCASSLGLVKGDTQYFGPGTRLTVL.

CDR3 nucleotide sequence: TGTGCCAGCAGTTATTCGTATGAGGGTAGGAATAATCAGCCCCAGCATTTT. Translating gives CASSYSYEGRNNQPQHF. V usage is TRBV6-9 and J usage is TRBJ1-5; D not resolved. Germline CDR1 is MNHGY and CDR2 is SVAAGI. The CDR3 is 17 amino acids. V lost 0 bases and J lost 4, with 16 bases in between.

The chain employs TRBV2 and TRBJ2-1; no definite D call. Germline V gene data show CDR1 as SNHLY and CDR2 as FYNNEI. The CDR3 runs to 10 residues. The V and J ends lost 8 bases and 12 bases respectively, with 11 bases between them. The DNA of the CDR3 is TGTGCCAGCCAGGCGCGTTGGCAGTTCTTC. It specifies CASQARWQFF.

V usage is TRBV5-4 and J usage is TRBJ2-5, with 13 bases matching TRBD2. CDR1 is SGHNT, CDR2 YYREEE, per germline (reference sequence). This CDR3 contains 15 residues. Trimming at V came to 4 bases and at J to 4 bases, leaving 4 bases not matched to a gene. CDR3 DNA: TGTGCCAGCAGCAACCGACTAGCGGGAGGAGAGACCCAGTACTTC. Amino acid sequence: CASSNRLAGGETQYF.

The rearrangement uses TRBV7-9 and TRBJ2-2; 7 nucleotides agree with TRBD1. CDR1 is SEHNR, CDR2 FQNEAQ, per germline (reference sequence). CDR3 length: 16 amino acids. V dropped 5 bases and J dropped 3; count of bases not matched to a gene: 9. The chain's CDR3 is CASSLRQGWDTGELFF. The CDR3 nucleotides are TGTGCCAGCAGCCTACGACAGGGATGGGACACCGGGGAGCTGTTTTTT. Full variable domain (remainder filled in from reference TRBV7-9 and TRBJ2-2): DTGVSQNPRHKITKRGQNVTFRCDPISEHNRLYWYRQTLGQGPEFLTYFQNEAQLEKSRLLSDRFSAERPKGSFSTLEIQRTEQGDSAMYLCASSLRQGWDTGELFFGEGSRLTVL.

This sequence joins TRBV20-1 and TRBJ2-1, with D tentatively TRBD2 (5 bases). Germline CDR1 DFQATT, CDR2 SNEGSKA (reference sequence). Trimming pared 8 bases from V and 9 bases from J, leaving 14 bases between. The CDR3 runs to 11 residues. The CDR3 region is CSTKVRGEQFF. The CDR3 DNA reads as TGCAGTACCAAAGTTCGGGGTGAGCAGTTCTTC.

The rearrangement uses TRBV11-2 and TRBJ2-3; 9 nucleotides match TRBD1. J lost 3 bases, V lost 3 bases, and 10 bases had no gene match. The CDR3 loop spans 17 amino acids. In germline, CDR1 is SGHAT, CDR2 FQNNGV. The CDR3 sequence is CASSFSSGTGRTDTQYF. CDR3 DNA: TGTGCCAGCAGCTTTTCATCCGGGACAGGGAGGACAGATACGCAGTATTTT.

The chain employs TRBV27 and TRBJ2-5, with D perhaps TRBD1 (5 bases). The CDR3 has 15 residues. V shed 0 bases and J shed 3 bases, with 11 bases lying between them. Germline CDR1 reads MNHEY; CDR2 reads SMNVEV (reference sequence). The CDR3 DNA reads TGTGCCAGCAGTTTATCGCACAGGCTTAAAGAGACCCAGTACTTC. It specifies CASSLSHRLKETQYF.

The genes are TRBV9 and TRBJ1-1, with TRBD1 identical over 9 bases. The trim removed 0 bases at V and 5 bases at J, leaving 17 bases unmatched. Germline CDR1 and CDR2: SGDLS and YYNGEE. This CDR3 comprises 19 residues. The chain's CDR3 is CASSVAVSTGTGWGTEAFF. The CDR3 region has the DNA TGTGCCAGCAGCGTAGCCGTATCCACCGGGACAGGGTGGGGGACTGAAGCTTTCTTT.

The gene calls are TRBV6-1 and TRBJ2-7, with 9 bases fitting TRBD1. This CDR3 has 15 residues. V lost 6 bases, J lost 0 bases, and 6 bases stayed unmatched. Germline V gives CDR1 MNHNS, CDR2 SASEGT. The CDR3 here is CASSVGQGPSYEQYF. The CDR3 DNA is TGTGCCAGCAGCGTGGGACAGGGTCCCTCCTACGAGCAGTACTTC.

The CDR3 sequence: CASSPGTSVYNEQFF. DNA for the CDR3: TGTGCCAGCAGCCCCGGGACTAGCGTTTACAATGAGCAGTTCTTC. The rearrangement joins TRBV9 to TRBJ2-1; 10 nucleotides agree with TRBD2. Trimming at V came to 4 bases and at J to 4 bases, leaving 5 bases not matched to a gene. The CDR3 has 15 residues. Germline loops: CDR1 SGDLS, CDR2 YYNGEE.

V gene TRBV9 combines with J gene TRBJ1-5; D remains unclear. Germline V lookup: CDR1 SGDLS, CDR2 YYNGEE. The germline V and J ends were trimmed by 4 bases and 2 bases, with 7 bases remaining between them. The length of the CDR3 is 13 residues. The CDR3, as DNA: TGTGCCAGCAGCCCCCAGGGCAATCAGCCCCAGCATTTT. Amino acid sequence: CASSPQGNQPQHF. Full variable domain (outside the CDR3, taken from reference TRBV9 and TRBJ1-5): DSGVTQTPKHLITATGQRVTLRCSPRSGDLSVYWYQQSLDQGLQFLIQYYNGEERAKGNILERFSAQQFPDLHSELNLSSLELGDSALYFCASSPQGNQPQHFGDGTRLSIL.

The chain is built from TRBV7-2 and TRBJ2-1; D possibly corresponds to TRBD2 (5 bases). Trimming removed 0 bases from V and 2 bases from J, with 11 bases in between. Germline values: CDR1 SGHTA, CDR2 FQGNSA. The CDR3 extends over 16 amino acids. The CDR3 region is CASSLAAGSPYNEQFF. In nucleotides, the CDR3 is TGTGCCAGCAGCTTAGCCGCGGGTAGCCCCTACAATGAGCAGTTCTTC.

This clone was counted once. V usage is TRBV6-6 and J usage is TRBJ2-1, with 7 bases identical to TRBD2. V gave up 7 bases and J gave up 0 bases; unmatched junction bases: 3. CDR3 size: 14 residues. Germline V lookup: CDR1 MNHNY, CDR2 SVGAGI (reference sequence). CDR3 protein: CASNGGSSYNEQFF. The DNA for the CDR3 is TGTGCCAGCAACGGGGGGAGCTCCTACAATGAGCAGTTCTTC.